The TCR beta chain described here comes from a study of technical replicates of blood from a handful of donors. The assay was immunoSEQ multiplex PCR, and TCRdb's table has in-frame clones only and misses some. The profile shows some 71,000 clones, roughly 96% of them singletons. Germline-derived CDR1 and CDR2 are SGHAT and FQDESV (reference sequence). CDR3 length: 13 residues. V was cut by 4 bases and J by 7 bases, with 8 bases left in between. This rearrangement joins TRBV11-1 to TRBJ1-6; tentatively, D is TRBD1 (6 bases). Sequenced: T cells isolated from PBMCs. The receptor was derived from a human donor in good health. The CDR3 nucleotides read TGTGCCAGCAGCTGGGGACAAAATTCACCCCTCCACTTT. It yields the protein CASSWGQNSPLHF.